The 14 T cell receptor beta chains below come from one sample, sequenced in a study of T cell responses to AZD1222 COVID-19 vaccine. Using immunoSEQ multiplex PCR, the repertoire was profiled, and TCRdb retains in-frame clones only, with some absent. The sample contains about 140,000 clones, about 90% of which appear only once. The input for sequencing was peripheral blood, taken 28 days after the second dose of the MenACWY control vaccine. The receptors stem from an adult who received the MenACWY meningococcal vaccine as a control.

J is TRBJ1-2 and V is TRBV5-1; TRBD1 might be the D (5 bases). V lost 0 bases to trimming and J lost 0 bases, with 6 bases between them. This CDR3 has 14 amino acids. Germline lookup yields CDR1 SGHRS and CDR2 YFSETQ. CDR3 sequence reads: CASSLGTTNYGYTF. The CDR3 nucleotides read TGCGCCAGCAGCTTGGGGACAACTAACTATGGCTACACCTTC.

The chain joins TRBV5-1 to TRBJ1-5; TRBD1 might be the D (6 bases). Germline assignment: CDR1 SGHRS and CDR2 YFSETQ. This CDR3 is 13 amino acids long. V shed 7 bases and J shed 6 bases, with 14 bases lying between them. The CDR3 region is CASGGGPGQPQHF. The DNA for the CDR3 is TGCGCCAGCGGGGGGGGGCCCGGTCAGCCCCAGCATTTT. Looking up the rest from reference TRBV5-1 and TRBJ1-5 gives the full variable domain: KAGVTQTPRYLIKTRGQQVTLSCSPISGHRSVSWYQQTPGQGLQFLFEYFSETQRNKGNFPGRFSGRQFSNSRSEMNVSTLELGDSALYLCASGGGPGQPQHFGDGTRLSIL.

This chain links TRBV25-1 with TRBJ2-3, with 11 bases matching TRBD2. Germline lookup yields CDR1 MGHDK and CDR2 SYGVNS. The CDR3 runs 17 residues. The junction had 9 bases not matched to a gene; V was cut back by 6 bases and J by 1 base. The chain's CDR3 is CASRTGGTSGGTDTQYF. CDR3 DNA: TGTGCCAGCAGGACTGGGGGGACTAGCGGCGGCACAGATACGCAGTATTTT.

V is TRBV5-1 and J is TRBJ2-6; D is perhaps TRBD1 (5 bases). The V gene lost 0 bases and the J gene lost 0 bases, with 13 bases spanning the gap. CDR3 length equals 18 residues. Looked up from germline, CDR1 is SGHRS and CDR2 is YFSETQ. CDR3 sequence (DNA): TGCGCCAGCAGCTTGGCCGCAGGGATGACCTCTGGGGCCAACGTCCTGACTTTC. It yields the protein CASSLAAGMTSGANVLTF.

This rearrangement joins TRBV24-1 to TRBJ2-5; TRBD1 agrees at 12 bases. V dropped 4 bases and J dropped 5; count of bases not matched to a gene: 4. CDR3 length: 15 amino acids. Germline CDR1 and CDR2: KGHDR and SFDVKD. The CDR3 DNA is TGTGCCACCAGTGAGGGACAGGGGGCGCGGGAGACCCAGTACTTC. It is translated as CATSEGQGARETQYF.

Written as DNA, the CDR3 is TGCGCCAGCAGTGACAGGAGACCCCATGAGCAGTTCTTC. This encodes CASSDRRPHEQFF. The gene calls are TRBV10-2 and TRBJ2-1; unclear D gene. Germline V gene data show CDR1 as WSHSY and CDR2 as SAAADI. Trimming stripped 3 bases from V and 8 bases from J, with 11 bases between. The CDR3 runs to 13 residues.

This clone was counted once. This chain links TRBV19 with TRBJ1-5, with TRBD1 as a possible D gene (6 bases). Germline-derived CDR1 and CDR2 are LNHDA and SQIVND (reference sequence). This CDR3 is built from 15 residues. V lost 3 bases and J 2 bases, leaving 11 bases between the germline ends. CDR3 in DNA: TGTGCCAGTAGTATTGTCGGGGGCCGCAATCAGCCCCAGCATTTT. This sequence encodes CASSIVGGRNQPQHF.

There are a few counts of this clone. The V and J genes are TRBV28 and TRBJ2-7, with D possibly TRBD1 on 6 matching bases. The CDR3 runs 15 residues. V was trimmed by 6 bases and J by 6 bases, leaving 21 bases between them. Germline V gene sequence: CDR1 MDHEN, CDR2 SYDVKM. CDR3 nucleotides: TGTGCCAGCAGCCGTAACCAGGGGAGACTCGGCGAGCAGTACTTC. Its protein is CASSRNQGRLGEQYF. The variable domain in full, with the rest retrieved from reference TRBV28 and TRBJ2-7, is DVKVTQSSRYLVKRTGEKVFLECVQDMDHENMFWYRQDPGLGLRLIYFSYDVKMKEKGDIPEGYSVSREKKERFSLILESASTNQTSMYLCASSRNQGRLGEQYFGPGTRLTVT.

This chain links TRBV10-3 with TRBJ1-3, with D maybe TRBD1 (5 bases). Germline lookup yields CDR1 ENHRY and CDR2 SYGVKD. V dropped 3 bases and J dropped 3 bases, with 15 bases sitting between them. The CDR3 has 16 amino acids. CDR3 sequence (DNA): TGTGCCATCAGTGAATTCGTCGGGGCCTATGGAAACACCATATATTTT. It codes for CAISEFVGAYGNTIYF.

V is TRBV28 and J is TRBJ2-7; D possibly corresponds to TRBD1 (6 bases). The V gene's germline CDR1 is MDHEN and CDR2 SYDVKM. The CDR3 contains 13 residues. The V end lost 7 bases, the J end lost 2 bases, and 12 bases lay between the germline ends. The CDR3, as DNA: TGTGCCAGCATAGGGCAGGGGACCTACGAGCAGTACTTC. It codes for CASIGQGTYEQYF.

The rearrangement joins TRBV11-2 to TRBJ1-6, with 9 bases aligning to TRBD1. V lost 5 bases and J lost 10; bases outside the gene matches: 6. The CDR3 length is 14 residues. The germline V gene encodes CDR1 SGHAT and CDR2 FQNNGV. The CDR3 region is CASSNTGGSSPLHF. CDR3 coding DNA: TGTGCCAGCAGCAATACAGGGGGCAGCTCACCCCTCCACTTT. The whole variable domain, filled in from reference TRBV11-2 and TRBJ1-6, reads EAGVAQSPRYKIIEKRQSVAFWCNPISGHATLYWYQQILGQGPKLLIQFQNNGVVDDSQLPKDRFSAERLKGVDSTLKIQPAKLEDSAVYLCASSNTGGSSPLHFGNGTRLTVT.

J is TRBJ1-4 and V is TRBV7-9; 7 bases are a match to TRBD1. The CDR3 extends over 15 amino acids. Germline CDR1 reads SEHNR; CDR2 reads FQNEAQ (reference sequence). Losses at the gene ends were 4 bases for V and 3 bases for J; bases not matched to a gene: 5. CDR3 nucleotides: TGTGCCAGCAGCTCAGGGGGATCAGCTAATGAAAAACTGTTTTTT. It encodes CASSSGGSANEKLFF.

The genes are TRBV2 and TRBJ1-1, with no clear D. Germline V lookup: CDR1 SNHLY, CDR2 FYNNEI. Trimming shortened V by 4 bases and J by 6 bases, and 9 bases separated the two germline ends. The CDR3 runs to 12 residues. CDR3 DNA: TGTGCCAGCAGTGTAGGTAGGGCTGAAGCTTTCTTT. Translated, it gives CASSVGRAEAFF.

The V call is TRBV4-1, the J call TRBJ1-1, with no clear D. V dropped 4 bases and J dropped 0 bases, with 21 bases sitting between them. The CDR3 loop spans 18 amino acids. CDR1 and CDR2 from the germline V gene are MGHRA and YSYEKL. Written as DNA, the CDR3 is TGCGCCAGCAGCCCACACTTCTCTTGGGCAGACTTGAACACTGAAGCTTTCTTT. Protein: CASSPHFSWADLNTEAFF.